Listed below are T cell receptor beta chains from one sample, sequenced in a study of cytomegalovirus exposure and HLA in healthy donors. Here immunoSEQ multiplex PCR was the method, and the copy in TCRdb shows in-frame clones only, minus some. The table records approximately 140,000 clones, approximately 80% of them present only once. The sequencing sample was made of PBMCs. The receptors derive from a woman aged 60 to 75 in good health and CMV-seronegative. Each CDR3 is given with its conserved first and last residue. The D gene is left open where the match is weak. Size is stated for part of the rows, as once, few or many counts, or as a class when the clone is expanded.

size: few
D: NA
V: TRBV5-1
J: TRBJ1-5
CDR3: CASSLAPQGSNQPQHF
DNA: TGCGCCAGCAGCTTGGCCCCCCAGGGTAGCAATCAGCCCCAGCATTTT

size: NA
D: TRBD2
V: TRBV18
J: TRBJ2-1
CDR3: CASSPGLAGGPDEQFF
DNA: TGTGCCAGCTCACCGGGACTAGCGGGGGGGCCTGATGAGCAGTTCTTC

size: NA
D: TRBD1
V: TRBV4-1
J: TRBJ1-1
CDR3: CASSTGQANTEAFF
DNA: TGCGCCAGCAGCACCGGACAGGCGAACACTGAAGCTTTCTTT

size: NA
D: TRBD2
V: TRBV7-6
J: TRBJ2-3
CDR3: CASSAYTSGKQYF
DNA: TGTGCCAGCAGCGCCTACACTAGCGGGAAACAGTATTTT

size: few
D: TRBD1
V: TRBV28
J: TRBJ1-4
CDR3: CASSWGQGANEKLFF
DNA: TGTGCCAGCAGTTGGGGACAGGGGGCTAATGAAAAACTGTTTTTT

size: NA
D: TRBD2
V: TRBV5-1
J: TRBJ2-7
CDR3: CASSFGSGGATSREQYF
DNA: TGCGCCAGCAGCTTCGGTAGCGGGGGGGCCACGTCCCGCGAGCAGTACTTC

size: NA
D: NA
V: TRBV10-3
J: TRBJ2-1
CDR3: CATGGTVTYNEQFF
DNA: TGTGCCACAGGGGGGACTGTTACCTACAATGAGCAGTTCTTC

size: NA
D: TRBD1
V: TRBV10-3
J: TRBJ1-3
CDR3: CAINRQGPGNTIYF
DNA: TGTGCCATTAACAGACAGGGCCCTGGAAACACCATATATTTT

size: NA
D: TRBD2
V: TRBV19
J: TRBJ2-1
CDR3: CASTPRELHHEQFF
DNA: TGTGCCAGTACCCCGCGGGAGCTGCACCATGAGCAGTTCTTC

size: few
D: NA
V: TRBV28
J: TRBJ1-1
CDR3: CASSDSENTEAFF
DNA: TGTGCCAGCAGTGACAGTGAGAACACTGAAGCTTTCTTT

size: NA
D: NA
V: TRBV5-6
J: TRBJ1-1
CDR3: CASSPRGFGTEAFF
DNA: TGTGCCAGCAGCCCCAGGGGATTTGGCACTGAAGCTTTCTTT

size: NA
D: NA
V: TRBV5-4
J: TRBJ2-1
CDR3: CASSSRQGISYNEQFF
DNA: TGTGCCAGCAGCTCTAGGCAGGGAATTTCCTACAATGAGCAGTTCTTC

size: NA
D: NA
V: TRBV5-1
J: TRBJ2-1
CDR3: CASSRRASSPSSYNEQFF
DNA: TGCGCCAGCAGCCGGAGGGCTAGCTCCCCTAGCTCCTACAATGAGCAGTTCTTC

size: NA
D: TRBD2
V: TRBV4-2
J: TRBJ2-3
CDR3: CASSQGAPRGGADTQYF
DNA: TGTGCCAGCAGCCAAGGAGCACCGCGGGGGGGCGCAGATACGCAGTATTTT

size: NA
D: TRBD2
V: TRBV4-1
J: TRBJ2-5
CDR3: CASSRLAGTQETQYF
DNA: TGCGCCAGCAGCCGACTAGCGGGGACCCAAGAGACCCAGTACTTC

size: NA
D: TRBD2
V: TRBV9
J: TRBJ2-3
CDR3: CASSPRTSGRTDTQYF
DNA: TGTGCCAGCAGCCCAAGGACTAGCGGGCGCACAGATACGCAGTATTTT

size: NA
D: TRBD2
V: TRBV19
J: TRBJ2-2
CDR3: CASSKGPGLAGPELFF
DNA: TGTGCCAGTAGTAAAGGTCCGGGACTAGCGGGACCTGAGCTGTTTTTT

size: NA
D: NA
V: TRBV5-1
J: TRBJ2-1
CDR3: CASSLAPAGPYNEQFF
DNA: TGCGCCAGCAGCTTGGCCCCAGCGGGCCCTTACAATGAGCAGTTCTTC

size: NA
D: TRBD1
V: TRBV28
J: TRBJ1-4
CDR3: CASSLQGRIYEKLFF
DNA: TGTGCCAGCAGTCTACAGGGGCGCATTTATGAAAAACTGTTTTTT

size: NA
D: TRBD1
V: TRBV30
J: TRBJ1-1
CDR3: CAWSGIWDRAFF
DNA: TGTGCCTGGAGTGGAATATGGGACAGGGCTTTCTTT

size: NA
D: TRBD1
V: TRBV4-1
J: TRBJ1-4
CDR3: CASSHVQGAANEKLFF
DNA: TGCGCCAGCAGCCACGTACAGGGGGCGGCTAATGAAAAACTGTTTTTT

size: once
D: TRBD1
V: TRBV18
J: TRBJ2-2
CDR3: CASSGQGAVTGELFF
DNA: TGTGCCAGCTCAGGACAGGGGGCCGTGACCGGGGAGCTGTTTTTT

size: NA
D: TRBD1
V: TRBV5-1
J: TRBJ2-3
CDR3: CASSRRQGADTQYF
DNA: TGCGCCAGCAGCCGGCGGCAGGGGGCAGATACGCAGTATTTT

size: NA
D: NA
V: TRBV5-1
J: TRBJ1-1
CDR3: CDPGGPGRNTEAFF
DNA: TGCGACCCTGGGGGCCCGGGGAGGAACACTGAAGCTTTCTTT

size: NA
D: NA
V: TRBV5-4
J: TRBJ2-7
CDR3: CASSLVRPSSYEQYF
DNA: TGTGCCAGCAGCCTCGTGAGGCCGAGCTCCTACGAGCAGTACTTC

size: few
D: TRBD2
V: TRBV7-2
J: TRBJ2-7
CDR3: CASSLVSGGSYEQYF
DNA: TGTGCCAGCAGCTTAGTTTCGGGAGGGTCCTACGAGCAGTACTTC

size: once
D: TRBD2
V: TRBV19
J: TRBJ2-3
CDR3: CASTTGTTSGDTQYF
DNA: TGTGCCAGTACCACGGGGACTACATCAGGGGATACGCAGTATTTT

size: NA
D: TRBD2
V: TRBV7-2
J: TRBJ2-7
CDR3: CASSFLAGVPHEQYF
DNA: TGTGCCAGCAGCTTCCTAGCGGGAGTTCCCCACGAGCAGTACTTC

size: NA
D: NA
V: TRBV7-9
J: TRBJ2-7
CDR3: CASSLAGGTYEQYF
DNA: TGTGCCAGCAGCTTAGCGGGGGGTACCTACGAGCAGTACTTC

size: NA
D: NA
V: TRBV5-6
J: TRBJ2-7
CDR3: CASSLVAASYEQYF
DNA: TGTGCCAGCAGCTTGGTGGCGGCTTCCTACGAGCAGTACTTC